These T cell receptor beta chains were read from a single sample in a study of early T cells in non-severe SARS-CoV-2 infection. Each CDR3 protein is one row after TCRdb ran MiXCR on the 5' RACE reads. The data hold approximately 83,000 distinct CDR3 sequences, with 11% to 15% observed a single time. The sequencing input was whole blood. These receptors came from an adult who was a healthcare worker with PCR-confirmed SARS-CoV-2 infection or an uninfected control (not recorded which). Each CDR3 is given without its conserved first and last residue. Rows give clone size only sometimes, using once, few, many, or a class for an expanded clone.

abundance	v_gene	j_gene	CDR3aa
-	TRBV5-1	TRBJ1-2	ANSLGDGSYGYT
many	TRBV12-3/TRBV12-4	TRBJ2-5	ASTPGGRAIKTQY
many	TRBV10-1	TRBJ1-5	ASIRPEPGNYQPQH
few	TRBV30	TRBJ1-1	ALSHRGTEAF
many	TRBV6-5	TRBJ2-1	ASSYSKGLADPSYNEQF
-	TRBV29-1	TRBJ2-7	SVGQDYEQY
many	TRBV10-3	TRBJ2-7	AISQTGTGAYEQY
many	TRBV19	TRBJ2-5	ASSNPGGSQETQY
many	TRBV9	TRBJ2-7	ASSPVGGEEQY
-	TRBV28	TRBJ2-4	ASSSLSAGPGNIQY
few	TRBV10-3	TRBJ2-5	AISIRGETQY
few	TRBV10-3	TRBJ1-1	AISADRGTEAF
few	TRBV21-1	TRBJ2-7	ASSKEGRRRLPPSYEQY
-	TRBV20-1	TRBJ2-7	SAYQPGAGTEQY
few	TRBV7-8	TRBJ2-5	ASSLGNRDSLKETQY
many	TRBV11-2	TRBJ1-6	ASSFISAGLYNSPLH
few	TRBV12-3/TRBV12-4	TRBJ2-1	ASSLDQLADEQF
few	TRBV5-5	TRBJ2-2	ASRPSEGGRGTGELF
many	TRBV29-1	TRBJ2-7	SVNAGTVPGGVSYEQY
few	TRBV2	TRBJ2-4	ASSGRDRLAKNIQY
few	TRBV10-3	TRBJ2-1	AISRQGAHNEQF
-	TRBV7-6	TRBJ2-3	ASSSRPTDTQY
-	TRBV9	TRBJ2-5	ASSVLGETQY
-	TRBV4-1	TRBJ2-7	ASSPFVKGTYEQY
-	TRBV2	TRBJ2-7	ASSARTGVGEQY
many	TRBV5-1	TRBJ2-2	ASRFADSTGELF
few	TRBV27	TRBJ2-1	ASNLQGSSYNEQF
many	TRBV20-1	TRBJ2-1	SARDLATDSYNEQF
few	TRBV11-3	TRBJ1-2	ASSYGTGAGYT
few	TRBV19	TRBJ2-7	ASSSTSGVVEQY
-	TRBV20-1	TRBJ1-4	SAKRSRANEKLF
many	TRBV5-1	TRBJ1-6	ASSLRESYNSPLH
-	TRBV28	TRBJ2-1	ASRPGGQGVYNEQF
-	TRBV6-1	TRBJ2-3	ASSDPGQGTDTQY
many	TRBV11-1	TRBJ2-7	ASSLVGYEQY
-	TRBV3-1	TRBJ2-1	ASSQVEGEGFVYNEQF
few	TRBV3-1	TRBJ2-1	ASSRGGENEQF
few	TRBV13	TRBJ2-4	ASSHLPSTGAKNIQY
many	TRBV5-4	TRBJ2-5	ASSLVGRDQETQY
few	TRBV7-2	TRBJ1-1	ASSSPSRGAEAF
few	TRBV3-1	TRBJ2-3	ASSPPGVDTQY
-	TRBV6-1	TRBJ1-6	ASSEQGLISPLH
-	TRBV6-2/TRBV6-3	TRBJ2-1	ASSPGGEGQF
-	TRBV7-9	TRBJ1-2	ASSHWMGKDYGYT
many	TRBV5-1	TRBJ2-2	ASSLAPGENTGELF
many	TRBV24-1	TRBJ2-2	ATSDWEVTGELF
few	TRBV6-6	TRBJ1-2	ASTRSYGYT
many	TRBV29-1	TRBJ2-7	SVEGVSYEQY
many	TRBV30	TRBJ1-2	AWSPGATNYGYT
few	TRBV20-1	TRBJ2-1	SARGSGTIF
-	TRBV5-1	TRBJ1-1	ASSLDGEVTEAF
many	TRBV7-3	TRBJ2-3	ASSFSSGSVGDTQY
many	TRBV18	TRBJ1-1	ASSPLENTEAF